The 21 T cell receptor beta chains reported below all come from one sample, sequenced in a study of identical twins. MiXCR, run by TCRdb on the 5' RACE reads, gives a single entry per CDR3 protein. The sample consists of approximately 500,000 distinct CDR3 sequences, 20% to 30% of them appearing once. The sample was also reused in another study, on T cells expressing NK-cell markers.

Sequences were obtained from CD4+ T cells sorted from blood. These receptors originate from a woman under 30 in good health.

V is TRBV24-1 and J is TRBJ2-1, with D perhaps TRBD1 (5 bases). In germline, CDR1 is KGHDR, CDR2 SFDVKD. The V end lost 5 bases, the J end lost 9 bases, and 13 bases lay between the germline ends. This CDR3 contains 13 residues. For the CDR3, the DNA is TGTGCCACCAGTGGTTGGCAGGGAACTGAGCAGTTCTTC. It translates to CATSGWQGTEQFF.

V is TRBV5-1 and J is TRBJ2-3; 10 nucleotides agree with TRBD2. The length of the CDR3 is 16 residues. In germline, CDR1 is SGHRS, CDR2 YFSETQ. V dropped 2 bases and J dropped 3; count of bases not matched to a gene: 6. The CDR3: CASSFGTSALTDTQYF. The CDR3 nucleotides read TGCGCCAGCAGCTTCGGGACTAGCGCTCTTACAGATACGCAGTATTTT.

This clonotype showed up just a few times. CDR3 coding DNA: TGCAGTGTTCGCCGTAGTACGCAGTATTTT. Translated, it gives CSVRRSTQYF. V usage is TRBV20-1 and J usage is TRBJ2-3; D gene unclear. The CDR3 is 10 amino acids. Trimming removed 7 bases from V and 8 bases from J, with 10 bases in between. Germline CDR1 and CDR2: DFQATT and SNEGSKA (reference sequence).

There are a few counts of this clonotype. This chain joins TRBV11-3 and TRBJ1-6; D unresolved. Germline CDR1 and CDR2: SGHNT and YENEEA. V was clipped by 3 bases and J by 6 bases, with 9 bases between them. This CDR3 is built from 14 residues. CDR3 nucleotide sequence: TGTGCCAGCAGCTTTGACACACCTAATTCACCCCTCCACTTT. This codes for CASSFDTPNSPLHF.

The sample holds a few counts of this clonotype. The genes are TRBV3-1 and TRBJ2-2, with 7 positions matching TRBD2. The germline gives CDR1 LGHDT, CDR2 YNNKEL (reference sequence). The V segment lost 0 bases and the J segment 0 bases; nucleotides outside the gene matches: 13. The CDR3 covers 20 residues. The CDR3 DNA reads TGTGCCAGCAGCCAAGATAGAGGGTGGCGCGGACTAGCGAACACCGGGGAGCTGTTTTTT. Its protein product is CASSQDRGWRGLANTGELFF.

The genes are TRBV3-1 and TRBJ2-4; D is uncertain. CDR1 and CDR2 from the germline V gene are LGHDT and YNNKEL (reference sequence). CDR3 length: 14 residues. The ends were cut back, 6 bases at V and 0 bases at J, with 9 bases in the middle. The CDR3 coding sequence is TGTGCCAGCAGTCGTCAATTAGCCAAAAACATTCAGTACTTC. Amino acid sequence: CASSRQLAKNIQYF. The full variable domain, its missing parts supplied by reference TRBV3-1 and TRBJ2-4, is DTAVSQTPKYLVTQMGNDKSIKCEQNLGHDTMYWYKQDSKKFLKIMFSYNNKELIINETVPNRFSPKSPDKAHLNLHINSLELGDSAVYFCASSRQLAKNIQYFGAGTRLSVL.

This clonotype has only a few counts. The chain combines TRBV7-9 with TRBJ1-1; no clear D gene. CDR1 and CDR2 from the germline V gene are SEHNR and FQNEAQ (reference sequence). Trimming removed 3 bases at V and 4 bases at J, with 9 bases between. CDR3 size: 13 residues. CDR3: CASSLGSGTEAFF. The CDR3, as DNA: TGTGCCAGCAGCTTGGGCAGCGGCACTGAAGCTTTCTTT.

In this sample, this clonotype turned up a few times. CDR3 sequence (DNA): TGTGCCAGCAGCTTAAATTACCAAGCTGGGGCCAATGAGCAGTTCTTC. Translation gives CASSLNYQAGANEQFF. The chain links TRBV7-9 to TRBJ2-1, with D maybe TRBD1 (5 bases). Trimming shortened V by 2 bases and J by 6 bases, and 17 bases separated the two germline ends. The CDR3 consists of 16 residues. Germline V gene data show CDR1 as SEHNR and CDR2 as FQNEAQ (reference sequence).

The CDR3, as DNA: TGTGCCATCAGTTCCCCTCTAGCGGGAGTTTTTACTAGCACAGATACGCAGTATTTT. Translation gives CAISSPLAGVFTSTDTQYF. The V call is TRBV10-3, the J call TRBJ2-3, with TRBD2 identical over 10 bases. This CDR3 contains 19 residues. V lost 5 bases and J lost 0; bases outside the gene matches: 14. Per the germline V gene, CDR1 is ENHRY and CDR2 is SYGVKD.

This chain uses TRBV4-2 with TRBJ2-7; 9 nucleotides match TRBD2. CDR3 length equals 16 residues. The V segment lost 0 bases and the J segment 6 bases; nucleotides outside the gene matches: 9. Germline CDR1 reads LGHNA; CDR2 reads YNFKEQ. The CDR3 DNA follows: TGTGCCAGCAGCCAAGATCTAGGACTAGCGAATCGCGAGCAGTACTTC. Translated, it gives CASSQDLGLANREQYF.

Many counts were recorded for this clonotype. The rearrangement links TRBV29-1 to TRBJ1-1; no reliable D call. CDR3 length: 10 residues. V lost 4 bases, J lost 2 bases, and 2 bases lay in between. Looked up from germline, CDR1 is SQVTM and CDR2 is ANQGSEA. CDR3 in amino acids: CSVANTEAFF. CDR3 nucleotides: TGCAGCGTTGCCAACACTGAAGCTTTCTTT.

This clonotype was counted a few times. The chain combines TRBV6-1 with TRBJ2-7; maybe TRBD1 (6 bases). The CDR3 spans 14 residues. Trimming left V 5 bases short and J 1 base short, with 12 bases between. Germline V lookup: CDR1 MNHNS, CDR2 SASEGT. The CDR3 spells CASSPGTHSYEQYF. Written as DNA, the CDR3 is TGTGCCAGCAGTCCCGGGACACATTCCTACGAGCAGTACTTC.

This clonotype has just a few counts. This chain joins TRBV24-1 and TRBJ2-5; no clear D gene. Trimming took off 3 bases at V and 14 bases at J, with 9 bases between the two ends. CDR1 is KGHDR and CDR2 is SFDVKD in the germline V gene. The CDR3 spans 10 residues. The CDR3 loop reads CATSDLLFYF. Here the CDR3 DNA reads TGTGCCACCAGTGATCTTCTCTTTTACTTC.

This clonotype was seen ten or more times. CDR3 coding DNA: TGTGCCAGCAGGGGACTAGCGGGAAAGTCCTACAATGAGCAGTTCTTC. Translating gives CASRGLAGKSYNEQFF. The gene calls are TRBV6-1 and TRBJ2-1; 13 bases map to TRBD2. This CDR3 comprises 16 residues. The V gene end was trimmed by 6 bases and the J gene end by 1 base; junction bases not matched to a gene: 3. CDR1 MNHNS and CDR2 SASEGT come from the germline V gene.

This clonotype appeared a few times. The rearrangement uses TRBV10-3 and TRBJ1-6; possible D gene TRBD1, 5 bases. V was trimmed by 7 bases and J by 9 bases, leaving 13 bases between them. CDR1 and CDR2 (germline): ENHRY, SYGVKD. This CDR3 comprises 13 residues. CDR3 DNA: TGTGCCATCACGAGTGGGGACTCTTCACCCCTCCACTTT. It translates to CAITSGDSSPLHF.

CDR3 DNA: TGTGCCAGCAGTTTACCCTTAGCGGGCTCTTCCCGCGAGCAGTACTTC. Its protein product is CASSLPLAGSSREQYF. The rearrangement joins TRBV28 to TRBJ2-7, with 7 bases matching TRBD2. In germline, CDR1 is MDHEN, CDR2 SYDVKM. The CDR3 has 16 amino acids. The V and J ends lost 2 bases and 6 bases, in that order; junction bases with no gene match: 13.

The V and J genes are TRBV11-2 and TRBJ2-7; no clear D. The germline V and J ends were trimmed by 2 bases and 3 bases, with 8 bases remaining between them. The length of the CDR3 is 13 residues. Germline loops: CDR1 SGHAT, CDR2 FQNNGV. CDR3 loop: CASSLYGHYEQYF. DNA of the CDR3: TGTGCCAGCAGCTTATACGGCCACTACGAGCAGTACTTC.

This clonotype showed up many times. This chain links TRBV29-1 with TRBJ2-7; 7 bases fit TRBD1. V trimming: 5 bases; J trimming: 0 bases; junction bases outside the gene matches: 4. Per the germline V gene, CDR1 is SQVTM and CDR2 is ANQGSEA. The CDR3 has 13 residues. CDR3 loop: CSVTGTVSYEQYF. The CDR3 nucleotides are TGCAGCGTTACCGGGACAGTCTCCTACGAGCAGTACTTC.

CDR3 sequence: CASSLIGYGYTF. The CDR3, as DNA: TGTGCCAGCAGCTTGATCGGCTATGGCTACACCTTC. The chain couples TRBV7-2 to TRBJ1-2, with D hard to call. V lost 3 bases to trimming and J lost 4 bases, with 6 bases between them. Germline loops: CDR1 SGHTA, CDR2 FQGNSA. This CDR3 is 12 amino acids long.

This clonotype was seen more than once but under ten times. This chain's CDR3 is CASRRQGSSYEQYF. CDR3 nucleotides: TGTGCCAGCAGGAGACAGGGTAGCTCCTACGAGCAGTACTTC. V is TRBV27 and J is TRBJ2-7, with 7 bases matching TRBD1. V lost 6 bases, J lost 0 bases, and 5 bases stayed unmatched. This CDR3 spans 14 amino acids. Looked up from germline, CDR1 is MNHEY and CDR2 is SMNVEV (reference sequence).

This clonotype has at least ten counts. The V call is TRBV20-1, the J call TRBJ2-1; unclear D gene. The germline V gene encodes CDR1 DFQATT and CDR2 SNEGSKA (reference sequence). The CDR3 runs 12 residues. Trimming stripped 6 bases from V and 2 bases from J, with 8 bases between. Here the CDR3 reads CSARLAYNEQFF. For the CDR3, the DNA is TGCAGTGCCCGACTGGCCTACAATGAGCAGTTCTTC.